What follows are 23 T cell receptor beta chains derived from one specimen sequenced in a study of vaccination effects on CD4 cells after COVID-19. Researchers isolated CD4+ T cells once roughly nine days of culture had elapsed. Subjects were given two BNT162b2 or mRNA-1273 vaccine doses. No antigen has been assigned to these receptors. Some clones are missing from TCRdb's copy, which holds only in-frame ones; the method was immunoSEQ multiplex PCR. The data contain approximately 60,000 clones, nearly 80% of them singletons. The specimen comprised CD4+ T cells from PBMCs cultured without peptide, sampled after COVID-19 vaccination. The receptor source for this set is a human donor who received a COVID-19 vaccine.

This clone showed up just a few times. CDR3 coding DNA: TGCGCCAGCAGCCAAGGCAGGAGTTATGGCTACACCTTC. The encoded protein is CASSQGRSYGYTF. The rearrangement links TRBV4-1 to TRBJ1-2; D remains ambiguous. Germline CDR1 is MGHRA and CDR2 is YSYEKL. This CDR3 spans 13 amino acids. V lost 1 base to trimming and J lost 5 bases, with 8 bases between them.

Only a few counts were recorded for this clone. The V and J genes are TRBV4-2 and TRBJ2-3, with D hard to call. There are 15 residues in the CDR3. Trimming cost V 1 base and J 0 bases, with 8 bases left between them. Germline loops: CDR1 LGHNA, CDR2 YNFKEQ. CDR3: CASSQGRTSTDTQYF. CDR3 DNA sequence: TGTGCCAGCAGCCAAGGGCGTACTAGCACAGATACGCAGTATTTT.

V is TRBV30 and J is TRBJ1-1, with D possibly TRBD1 on 6 matching bases. The CDR3 consists of 13 residues. V lost 3 bases, J lost 1 base, and 9 bases lay in between. Germline-derived CDR1 and CDR2 are GTSNPN and SVGIG (reference sequence). The CDR3, as DNA: TGTGCCTGGAGGACGACAGGGAACACTGAAGCTTTCTTT. Protein: CAWRTTGNTEAFF.

Note on this clone: The germline gene is not matched at one end of the junction; a read error may be the cause. The chain carries TRBV28 and TRBJ1-3, with D perhaps TRBD1 (5 bases). Germline V gene lookup returns CDR1 MDHEN and CDR2 SYDVKM. This CDR3 comprises 15 residues. In DNA, the CDR3 is TGTGCCAGCAGATTATCGACAGACGCTGGAAACACCATATATTTT. Its protein product is CASRLSTDAGNTIYF.

The CDR3 reads CASSSRDEQYF. The CDR3 nucleotides are TGTGCCAGCAGCTCGAGGGACGAGCAGTACTTC. This chain joins TRBV7-2 and TRBJ2-7; D is perhaps TRBD2 (5 bases). Germline V gene lookup returns CDR1 SGHTA and CDR2 FQGNSA. V was trimmed by 4 bases and J by 5 bases, leaving 6 bases between them. The CDR3 contains 11 residues.

CDR3 sequence: CASSLTWENYGYTF. In DNA, the CDR3 is TGCGCCAGCAGCCTGACATGGGAAAACTATGGCTACACCTTC. The rearrangement uses TRBV5-1 and TRBJ1-2; D call uncertain. Trimming removed 4 bases at V and 2 bases at J, with 12 bases between. CDR1 SGHRS and CDR2 YFSETQ come from the germline V gene. The CDR3 contains 14 residues.

The rearrangement uses TRBV5-8 and TRBJ2-3, with TRBD2 as a possible D gene (6 bases). The CDR3 extends over 13 amino acids. The germline V gene encodes CDR1 SGHTS and CDR2 YDEGEE. Trimming left V 4 bases short and J 5 bases short, with 11 bases between. The CDR3 here is CASSTRRGDTQYF. The CDR3 DNA follows: TGTGCCAGCAGCACCAGGAGGGGAGATACGCAGTATTTT. The full variable domain, with the rest looked up from reference TRBV5-8 and TRBJ2-3, is EAGVTQSPTHLIKTRGQQATLRCSPISGHTSVYWYQQALGLGLQFLLWYDEGEERNRGNFPPRFSGRQFPNYSSELNVNALELEDSALYLCASSTRRGDTQYFGPGTRLTVL.

The CDR3, as DNA: TGTGCCAGCAGCTTCCCGCCTAATAGTGGCTACAATGAGCAGTTCTTC. It specifies CASSFPPNSGYNEQFF. V gene TRBV11-2 combines with J gene TRBJ2-1; D remains unclear. The CDR3 extends over 16 amino acids. Germline CDR1 and CDR2: SGHAT and FQNNGV. V was pared by 3 bases and J by 3 bases, with 15 bases between.

The chain has TRBV28 and TRBJ1-3; D ambiguous. Trimming took 2 bases from V and 0 from J, leaving 8 bases between them. Germline V lookup: CDR1 MDHEN, CDR2 SYDVKM. This CDR3 comprises 15 residues. CDR3: CASSLVVASGNTIYF. The CDR3 coding sequence is TGTGCCAGCAGTTTAGTTGTAGCCTCTGGAAACACCATATATTTT.

This chain uses TRBV11-2 with TRBJ2-6; D is undetermined. Germline CDR1 reads SGHAT; CDR2 reads FQNNGV. There are 16 residues in the CDR3. The V end lost 1 base, the J end lost 0 bases, and 7 bases lay between the germline ends. CDR3 sequence (DNA): TGTGCCAGCAGCTTAGTTTCAACCTCTGGGGCCAACGTCCTGACTTTC. As protein: CASSLVSTSGANVLTF.

The chain carries TRBV7-8 and TRBJ2-5, with 7 bases fitting TRBD1. Unmatched junction bases numbered 11, after V lost 6 bases and J lost 4 bases. Looked up from germline, CDR1 is SGHVS and CDR2 is FQNEAQ. The CDR3 length is 15 residues. CDR3 nucleotides: TGTGCCAGCAGGTACAGGGGTGAATCGGCAGAGACCCAGTACTTC. Translated: CASRYRGESAETQYF.

The J gene is TRBJ1-2, the V gene TRBV15; a possible D gene is TRBD1 (5 bases). V was pared by 0 bases and J by 12 bases, with 17 bases between. CDR3 length: 14 residues. CDR1 LNHNV and CDR2 YYDKDF come from the germline V gene (reference sequence). CDR3 sequence (DNA): TGTGCCACCAGCAGAGAGGGAGGGACTGCCGCCAACACCTTC. Amino acids: CATSREGGTAANTF.

The chain recombines TRBV5-1 with TRBJ2-3, with D possibly being TRBD2 (5 bases). From germline, CDR1 is SGHRS and CDR2 YFSETQ. This CDR3 is built from 16 residues. V lost 4 bases to trimming and J lost 2 bases, with 17 bases between them. The CDR3 loop is CASSPEGRESTDTQYF. The DNA for the CDR3 is TGCGCCAGCAGCCCCGAAGGCCGGGAATCCACAGATACGCAGTATTTT.

The V gene is TRBV11-2, the J gene TRBJ2-2, with D possibly being TRBD2 (5 bases). This CDR3 region has 16 residues. V shed 6 bases and J shed 0 bases, with 14 bases lying between them. The V gene's germline CDR1 is SGHAT and CDR2 FQNNGV. DNA of the CDR3: TGTGCCAGCAGTCCCAGGACTGTTCCGAACACCGGGGAGCTGTTTTTT. Translating it yields CASSPRTVPNTGELFF. The full variable domain, completed using reference TRBV11-2 and TRBJ2-2, is EAGVAQSPRYKIIEKRQSVAFWCNPISGHATLYWYQQILGQGPKLLIQFQNNGVVDDSQLPKDRFSAERLKGVDSTLKIQPAKLEDSAVYLCASSPRTVPNTGELFFGEGSRLTVL.

The chain joins TRBV5-1 to TRBJ2-1; possible D gene TRBD1, 5 bases. CDR1 is SGHRS and CDR2 is YFSETQ in the germline V gene. Trimming pared 2 bases from V and 9 bases from J, leaving 9 bases between. The CDR3 loop spans 12 amino acids. Here the CDR3 DNA reads TGCGCCAGCAGCTTTCAGGGTGGTGAGCAGTTCTTC. Its protein product is CASSFQGGEQFF.

This chain links TRBV4-1 with TRBJ1-6; 11 nucleotides line up with TRBD1. Germline CDR1 reads MGHRA; CDR2 reads YSYEKL. J gave up 10 bases and V 1 base, and 3 bases lay outside the gene matches. This CDR3 is 15 amino acids long. Here the CDR3 reads CASSQGTGGHSPLHF. The DNA of the CDR3 is TGCGCCAGCAGCCAAGGGACAGGGGGCCACTCACCCCTCCACTTT.

The chain uses TRBV10-3 and TRBJ2-1; D is perhaps TRBD2 (5 bases). Germline V gene lookup returns CDR1 ENHRY and CDR2 SYGVKD. The CDR3 consists of 15 residues. The V end lost 7 bases, the J end lost 0 bases, and 13 bases lay between the germline ends. The CDR3 DNA reads TGTGCCATCACTGGTCGGGGTGGCTCCTACAATGAGCAGTTCTTC. Its translation: CAITGRGGSYNEQFF.

The chain joins TRBV7-9 to TRBJ2-4; TRBD2 agrees at 8 bases. Germline CDR1 reads SEHNR; CDR2 reads FQNEAQ (reference sequence). Losses at the gene ends were 1 base for V and 15 bases for J; bases not matched to a gene: 5. CDR3 length equals 12 residues. In DNA form, the CDR3 reads TGTGCCAGCAGCTTAGGCGGACGGGGGGGGTACTTC. Its translation is CASSLGGRGGYF.

This clone was seen a few times. This chain links TRBV14 with TRBJ1-1; TRBD1 might be the D (5 bases). Germline lookup yields CDR1 SGHDN and CDR2 FVKESK. There are 17 residues in the CDR3. Between the trimmed V and J ends, which lost 0 bases and 3 bases, there was a span of 17 bases. The CDR3 DNA sequence: TGTGCCAGCAGCCAAGATGTGAGGCGCAGGGTACACACTGAAGCTTTCTTT. This encodes CASSQDVRRRVHTEAFF.

The gene calls are TRBV28 and TRBJ1-2, with D uncertain. Trimming shortened V by 7 bases and J by 1 base, and 13 bases separated the two germline ends. The CDR3 length is 14 residues. Germline CDR1 is MDHEN and CDR2 is SYDVKM. The CDR3 DNA reads as TGTGCCAGCACCGCCCGCAGCGTTAACTATGGCTACACCTTC. Translated, it gives CASTARSVNYGYTF.

J is TRBJ1-2 and V is TRBV4-1; 7 positions match TRBD1. The CDR3 length is 16 residues. V lost 0 bases and J lost 8; bases outside the gene matches: 12. Germline loops: CDR1 MGHRA, CDR2 YSYEKL. CDR3 DNA: TGCGCCAGCAGCCAAGACATCTGGACAGGAAAAGGAGGCTACACCTTC. Its protein product is CASSQDIWTGKGGYTF.

V usage is TRBV6-4 and J usage is TRBJ1-5; the match to TRBD1 covers 7 bases. Germline CDR1 is MRHNA and CDR2 is SNTAGT. CDR3 length equals 16 residues. The V segment lost 2 bases and the J segment 7 bases; nucleotides outside the gene matches: 11. CDR3 sequence reads: CASSDHQGVGGQPQHF. CDR3 in DNA: TGTGCCAGCAGTGACCATCAGGGGGTGGGGGGCCAGCCCCAGCATTTT.

This clone was found once. The chain combines TRBV15 with TRBJ2-2; TRBD2 agrees at 12 bases. The CDR3 extends over 18 amino acids. Germline CDR1 is LNHNV and CDR2 is YYDKDF (reference sequence). J was trimmed by 1 base and V by 2 bases; bases with no gene match: 5. CDR3 nucleotides: TGTGCCACCAGCAGAATGACGGGACTAGCGGGGAACACCGGGGAGCTGTTTTTT. It translates to CATSRMTGLAGNTGELFF.